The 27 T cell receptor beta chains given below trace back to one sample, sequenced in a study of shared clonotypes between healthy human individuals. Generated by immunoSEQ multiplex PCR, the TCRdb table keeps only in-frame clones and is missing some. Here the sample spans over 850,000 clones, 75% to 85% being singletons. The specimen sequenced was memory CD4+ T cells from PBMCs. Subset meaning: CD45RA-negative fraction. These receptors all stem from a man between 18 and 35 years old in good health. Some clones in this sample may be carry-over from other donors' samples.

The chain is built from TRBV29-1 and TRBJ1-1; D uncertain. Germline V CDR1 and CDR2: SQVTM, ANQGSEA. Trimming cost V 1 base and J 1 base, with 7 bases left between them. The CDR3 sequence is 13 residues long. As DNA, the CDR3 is TGCAGCGTTGAAGTTAACGGGAACACTGAAGCTTTCTTT. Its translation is CSVEVNGNTEAFF. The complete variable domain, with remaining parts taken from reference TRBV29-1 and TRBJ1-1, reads SAVISQKPSRDICQRGTSLTIQCQVDSQVTMMFWYRQQPGQSLTLIATANQGSEATYESGFVIDKFPISRPNLTFSTLTVSNMSPEDSSIYLCSVEVNGNTEAFFGQGTRLTVV.

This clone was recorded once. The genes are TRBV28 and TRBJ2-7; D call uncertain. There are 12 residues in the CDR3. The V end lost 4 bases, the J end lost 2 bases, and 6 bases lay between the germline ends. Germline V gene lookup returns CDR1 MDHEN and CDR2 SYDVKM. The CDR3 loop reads CASSYAAYEQYF. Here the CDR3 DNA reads TGTGCCAGCAGTTACGCAGCCTACGAGCAGTACTTC.

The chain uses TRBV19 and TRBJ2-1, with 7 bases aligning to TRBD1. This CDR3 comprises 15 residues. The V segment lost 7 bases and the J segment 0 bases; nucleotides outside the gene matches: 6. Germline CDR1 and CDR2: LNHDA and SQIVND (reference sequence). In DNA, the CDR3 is TGTGCCAGTACTACCGGGACAGCCTCCTACAATGAGCAGTTCTTC. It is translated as CASTTGTASYNEQFF.

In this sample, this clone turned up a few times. The CDR3 DNA reads as TGTGCCTGGAGTCTGGTTCTAATTCCGCAGTATTTT. Its translation is CAWSLVLIPQYF. The chain links TRBV30 to TRBJ2-3; D is unclear. From germline, CDR1 is GTSNPN and CDR2 SVGIG (reference sequence). Trimming removed 2 bases at V and 10 bases at J, with 13 bases between. The CDR3 loop spans 12 amino acids.

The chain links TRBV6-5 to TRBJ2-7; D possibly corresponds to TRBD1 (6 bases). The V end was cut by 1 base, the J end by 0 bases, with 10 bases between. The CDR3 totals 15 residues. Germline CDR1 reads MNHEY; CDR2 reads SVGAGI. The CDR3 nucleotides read TGTGCCAGCAGTTACTACAGGGCTGACTCCTACGAGCAGTACTTC. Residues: CASSYYRADSYEQYF.

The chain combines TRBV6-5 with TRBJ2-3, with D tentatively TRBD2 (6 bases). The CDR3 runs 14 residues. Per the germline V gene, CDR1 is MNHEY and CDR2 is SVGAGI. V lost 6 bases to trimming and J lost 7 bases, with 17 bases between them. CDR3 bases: TGTGCCAGCAGCTCCGGTGGGGGGACGAATACGCAGTATTTT. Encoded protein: CASSSGGGTNTQYF.

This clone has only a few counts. The CDR3: CASSPSRPGGGTDTQYF. The DNA of the CDR3 is TGTGCCAGCTCACCATCACGACCGGGAGGTGGCACAGATACGCAGTATTTT. This chain connects TRBV18 to TRBJ2-3, with TRBD2 identical over 7 bases. The CDR3 runs 17 residues. Germline V gene sequence: CDR1 KGHSH, CDR2 LQKENI. Trimming took 2 bases from V and 1 from J; bases not matched to a gene: 9. Together with reference TRBV18 and TRBJ2-3, the CDR3 gives the full variable domain: NAGVMQNPRHLVRRRGQEARLRCSPMKGHSHVYWYRQLPEEGLKFMVYLQKENIIDESGMPKERFSAEFPKEGPSILRIQQVVRGDSAAYFCASSPSRPGGGTDTQYFGPGTRLTVL.

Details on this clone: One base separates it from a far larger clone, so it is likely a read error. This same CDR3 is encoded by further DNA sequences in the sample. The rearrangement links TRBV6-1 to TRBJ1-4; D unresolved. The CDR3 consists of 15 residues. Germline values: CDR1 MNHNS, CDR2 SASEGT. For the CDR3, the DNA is TGTGCTAGCAGTCGGCCCGTCTCGGCTAATGAAAAACTGTTTTTT. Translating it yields CASSRPVSANEKLFF.

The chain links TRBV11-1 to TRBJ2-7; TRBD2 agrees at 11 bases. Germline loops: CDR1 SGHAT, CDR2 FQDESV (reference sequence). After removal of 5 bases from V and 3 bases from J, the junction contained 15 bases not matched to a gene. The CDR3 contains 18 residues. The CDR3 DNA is TGTGCCAGCAGCCCCAAGCTGGGGGCGGGGACTAGCGGCTACGAGCAGTACTTC. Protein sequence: CASSPKLGAGTSGYEQYF.

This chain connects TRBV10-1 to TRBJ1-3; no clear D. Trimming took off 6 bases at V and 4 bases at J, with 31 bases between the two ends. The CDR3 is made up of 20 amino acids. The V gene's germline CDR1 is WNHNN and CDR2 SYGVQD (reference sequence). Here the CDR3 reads CASSIPVKERWKLCGNTIYF. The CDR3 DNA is TGCGCCAGCAGCATACCTGTCAAAGAGAGATGGAAATTGTGCGGAAACACCATATATTTT.

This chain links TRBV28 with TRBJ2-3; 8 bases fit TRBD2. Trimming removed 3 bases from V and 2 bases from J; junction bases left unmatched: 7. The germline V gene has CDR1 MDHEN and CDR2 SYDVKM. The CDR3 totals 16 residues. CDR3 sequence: CASSFPLREVTDTQYF. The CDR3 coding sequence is TGTGCCAGCAGTTTCCCCCTGCGGGAGGTCACAGATACGCAGTATTTT.

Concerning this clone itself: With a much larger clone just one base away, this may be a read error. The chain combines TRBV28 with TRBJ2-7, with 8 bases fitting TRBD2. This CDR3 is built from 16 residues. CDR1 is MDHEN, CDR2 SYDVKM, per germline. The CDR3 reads CARSLGGGSGTYEQYF. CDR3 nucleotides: TGTGCCCGCAGTTTAGGGGGGGGTAGCGGGACTTACGAGCAGTACTTC. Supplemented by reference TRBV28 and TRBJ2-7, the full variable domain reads DVKVTQSSRYLVKRTGEKVFLECVQDMDHENMFWYRQDPGLGLRLIYFSYDVKMKEKGDIPEGYSVSREKKERFSLILESASTNQTSMYLCARSLGGGSGTYEQYFGPGTRLTVT.

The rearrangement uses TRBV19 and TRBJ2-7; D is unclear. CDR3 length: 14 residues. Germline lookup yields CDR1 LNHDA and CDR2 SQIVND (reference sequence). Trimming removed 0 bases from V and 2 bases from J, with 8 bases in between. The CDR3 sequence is CASSIEHSTYEQYF. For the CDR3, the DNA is TGTGCCAGTAGTATAGAGCACAGTACCTACGAGCAGTACTTC.

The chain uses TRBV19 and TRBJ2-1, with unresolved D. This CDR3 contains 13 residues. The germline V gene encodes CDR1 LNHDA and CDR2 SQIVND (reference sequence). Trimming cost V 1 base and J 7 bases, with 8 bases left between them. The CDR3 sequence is CASSIGQKNEQFF. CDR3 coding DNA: TGTGCCAGTAGTATAGGGCAGAAGAATGAGCAGTTCTTC.

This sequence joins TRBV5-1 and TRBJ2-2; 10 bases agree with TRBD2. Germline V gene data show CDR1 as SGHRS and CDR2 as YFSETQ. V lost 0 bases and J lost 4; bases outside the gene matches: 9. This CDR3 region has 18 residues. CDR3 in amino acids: CASSLDLAGVRSTGELFF. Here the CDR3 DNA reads TGCGCCAGCAGCTTGGATCTAGCGGGAGTTAGGAGCACCGGGGAGCTGTTTTTT.

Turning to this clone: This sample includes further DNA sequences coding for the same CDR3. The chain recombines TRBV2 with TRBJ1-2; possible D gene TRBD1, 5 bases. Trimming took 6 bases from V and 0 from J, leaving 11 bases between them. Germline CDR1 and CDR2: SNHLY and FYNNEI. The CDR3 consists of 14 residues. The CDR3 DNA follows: TGTGCCAGCAGCCTTCAGGGATCTAACTATGGCTACACCTTC. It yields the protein CASSLQGSNYGYTF.

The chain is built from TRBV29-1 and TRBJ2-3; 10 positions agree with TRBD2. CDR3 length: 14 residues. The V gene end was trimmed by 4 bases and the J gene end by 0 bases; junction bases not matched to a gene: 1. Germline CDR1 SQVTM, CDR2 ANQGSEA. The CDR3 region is CSVGLAGSTDTQYF. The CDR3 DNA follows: TGCAGCGTTGGACTAGCGGGTAGCACAGATACGCAGTATTTT.

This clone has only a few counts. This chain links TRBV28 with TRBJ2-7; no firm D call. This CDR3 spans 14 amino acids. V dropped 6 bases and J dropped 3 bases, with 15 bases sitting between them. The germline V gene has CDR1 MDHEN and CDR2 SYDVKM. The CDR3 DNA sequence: TGTGCCAGCAGCCTCCCCCAACCAATCTACGAGCAGTACTTC. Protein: CASSLPQPIYEQYF.

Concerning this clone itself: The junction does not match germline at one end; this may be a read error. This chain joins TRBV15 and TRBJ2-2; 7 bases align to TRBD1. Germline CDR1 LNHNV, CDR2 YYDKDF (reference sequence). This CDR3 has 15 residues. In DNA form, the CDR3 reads TGTGCCACCAGCAGAGTGACAGGGAATACCGGCGAGCTGTTTTTT. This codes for CATSRVTGNTGELFF.

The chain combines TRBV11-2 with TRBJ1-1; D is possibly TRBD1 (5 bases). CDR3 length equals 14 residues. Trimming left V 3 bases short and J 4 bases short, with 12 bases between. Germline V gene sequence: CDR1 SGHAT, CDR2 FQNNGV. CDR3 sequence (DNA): TGTGCCAGCAGCTTTACTTCGGGGCTCACTGAAGCTTTCTTT. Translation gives CASSFTSGLTEAFF.

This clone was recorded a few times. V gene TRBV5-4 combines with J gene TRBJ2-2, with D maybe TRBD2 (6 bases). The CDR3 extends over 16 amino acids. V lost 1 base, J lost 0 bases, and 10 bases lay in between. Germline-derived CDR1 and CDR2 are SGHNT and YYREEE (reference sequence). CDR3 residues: CASSLISGANTGELFF. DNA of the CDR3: TGTGCCAGCAGCTTGATTAGCGGTGCGAACACCGGGGAGCTGTTTTTT.

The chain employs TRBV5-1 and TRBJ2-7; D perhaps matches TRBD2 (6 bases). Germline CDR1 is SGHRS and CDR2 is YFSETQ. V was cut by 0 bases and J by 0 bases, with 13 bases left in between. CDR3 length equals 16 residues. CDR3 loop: CASSLVGGQSSYEQYF. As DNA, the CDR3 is TGCGCCAGCAGCTTGGTCGGAGGGCAAAGCTCCTACGAGCAGTACTTC.

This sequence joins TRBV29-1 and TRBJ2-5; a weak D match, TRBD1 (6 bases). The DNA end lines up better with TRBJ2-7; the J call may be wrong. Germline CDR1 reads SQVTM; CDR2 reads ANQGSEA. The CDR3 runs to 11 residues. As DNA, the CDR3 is TGCAGCGTCCCAGGGGCCCACGAGCAGTACTTC. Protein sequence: CSVPGAHEQYF.

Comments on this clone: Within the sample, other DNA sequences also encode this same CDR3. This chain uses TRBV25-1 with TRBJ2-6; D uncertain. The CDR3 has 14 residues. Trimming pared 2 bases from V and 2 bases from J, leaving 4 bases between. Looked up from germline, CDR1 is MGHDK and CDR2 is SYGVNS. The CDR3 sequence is CASSEGAGANVLTF. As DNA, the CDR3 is TGTGCCAGCAGTGAAGGAGCTGGGGCCAACGTCCTGACTTTC.

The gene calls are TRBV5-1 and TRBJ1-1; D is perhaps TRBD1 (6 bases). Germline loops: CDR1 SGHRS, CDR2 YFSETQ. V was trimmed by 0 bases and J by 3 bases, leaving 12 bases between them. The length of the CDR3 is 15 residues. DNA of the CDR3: TGCGCCAGCAGCTTGGATAACCCAGGGGACACTGAAGCTTTCTTT. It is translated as CASSLDNPGDTEAFF. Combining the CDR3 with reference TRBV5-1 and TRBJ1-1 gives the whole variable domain KAGVTQTPRYLIKTRGQQVTLSCSPISGHRSVSWYQQTPGQGLQFLFEYFSETQRNKGNFPGRFSGRQFSNSRSEMNVSTLELGDSALYLCASSLDNPGDTEAFFGQGTRLTVV.

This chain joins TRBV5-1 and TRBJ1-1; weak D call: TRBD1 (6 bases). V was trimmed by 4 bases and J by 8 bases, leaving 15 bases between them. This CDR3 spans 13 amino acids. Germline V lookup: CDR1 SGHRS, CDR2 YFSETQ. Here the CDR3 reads CASSPTSGTEAFF. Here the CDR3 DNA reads TGCGCCAGCAGCCCGACCTCCGGGACAGAAGCTTTCTTT.

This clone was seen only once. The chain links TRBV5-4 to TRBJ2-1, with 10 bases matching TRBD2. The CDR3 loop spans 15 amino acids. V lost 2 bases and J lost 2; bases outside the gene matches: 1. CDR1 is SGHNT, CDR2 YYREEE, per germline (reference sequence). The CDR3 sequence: CASSFLAGAYNEQFF. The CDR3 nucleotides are TGTGCCAGCAGCTTTCTAGCGGGGGCCTACAATGAGCAGTTCTTC.